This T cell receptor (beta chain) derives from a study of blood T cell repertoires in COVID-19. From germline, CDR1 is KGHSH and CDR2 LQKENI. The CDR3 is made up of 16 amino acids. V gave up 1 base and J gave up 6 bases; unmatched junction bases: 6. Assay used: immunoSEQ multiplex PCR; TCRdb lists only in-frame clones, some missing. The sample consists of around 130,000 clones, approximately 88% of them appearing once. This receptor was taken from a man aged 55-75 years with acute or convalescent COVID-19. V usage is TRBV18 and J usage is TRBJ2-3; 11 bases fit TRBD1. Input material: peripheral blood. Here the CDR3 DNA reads TGTGCCAGCTCACCACTAGGACAGGGGGCGCTTGATACGCAGTATTTT. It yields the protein CASSPLGQGALDTQYF.